A selection of T cell receptor beta chains follows, all from one sample in a study of CD8+ T cells in alopecia areata. Assay: immunoSEQ multiplex PCR; the TCRdb copy retains only in-frame clones and omits some. The profile shows 130,000 to 150,000 clones, around 51% of them singletons. The input for sequencing was CD4+ T cells sorted from blood, taken at week 0. These receptors all stem from a human donor with alopecia areata. Both conserved end residues are part of each CDR3. D genes are given only for firm matches. Clone size, where shown, is once, few, many, or a class for clones that have expanded.

D	J	V	size	CDR3	DNA
.	TRBJ2-1	TRBV15	.	CATSRDRADNEQFF	TGTGCCACCAGCAGAGATAGGGCGGACAATGAGCAGTTCTTC
.	TRBJ2-5	TRBV7-7	.	CASSFGSGETQYF	TGTGCCAGCAGCTTTGGCTCGGGGGAGACCCAGTACTTC
.	TRBJ1-1	TRBV15	.	CATSRADGTEAFF	TGTGCCACCAGCAGAGCGGACGGCACTGAAGCTTTCTTT
.	TRBJ2-6	TRBV30	few	CAWSVPRAAGANVLTF	TGTGCCTGGAGTGTACCGAGGGCAGCTGGGGCCAACGTCCTGACTTTC
TRBD1	TRBJ2-3	TRBV18	few	CASSPFTPGTATITQYF	TGTGCCAGCTCACCCTTCACACCCGGGACAGCAACTATTACGCAGTATTTT
TRBD1	TRBJ1-2	TRBV5-8	medium-sized	CASSRGTGVNYGYTF	TGTGCCAGCAGCCGCGGGACAGGCGTAAACTATGGCTACACCTTC
.	TRBJ1-1	TRBV18	.	CASSPILARLGGTEAFF	TGTGCCAGCTCACCGATTCTGGCTCGGCTGGGGGGTACTGAAGCTTTCTTT
.	TRBJ2-7	TRBV7-2	.	CASSFGGAHYEQYF	TGTGCCAGCAGCTTTGGGGGAGCCCACTACGAGCAGTACTTC
.	TRBJ1-5	TRBV19	.	CASTTGGESQPQHF	TGTGCCAGTACCACTGGGGGGGAAAGTCAGCCCCAGCATTTT
.	TRBJ2-2	TRBV7-9	.	CASSFLPGELFF	TGTGCCAGCAGCTTTTTACCCGGGGAGCTGTTTTTT
.	TRBJ2-3	TRBV29-1	.	CSGRSPPSDTQYF	TGCAGCGGCCGTTCCCCTCCAAGTGATACGCAGTATTTT
.	TRBJ2-2	TRBV5-1	.	CASSGGPGNTGELFF	TGCGCCAGCAGCGGGGGGCCAGGGAACACCGGGGAGCTGTTTTTT
TRBD2	TRBJ2-5	TRBV25-1	.	CASRMGRGIGETQYF	TGTGCCAGCAGGATGGGGAGGGGCATCGGGGAGACCCAGTACTTC
.	TRBJ2-5	TRBV5-1	once	CASSLLAGQIQETQYF	TGCGCCAGCAGCTTGTTGGCCGGGCAGATCCAAGAGACCCAGTACTTC
TRBD1	TRBJ2-2	TRBV6-5	.	CASTQGAYTGELFF	TGTGCCAGCACACAGGGGGCGTACACCGGGGAGCTGTTTTTT
.	TRBJ1-4	TRBV15	.	CATSRVRVGNNEKLFF	TGTGCCACCAGCAGAGTTCGGGTCGGAAATAATGAAAAACTGTTTTTT
.	TRBJ2-7	TRBV11-2	.	CASSPAHEQYF	TGTGCCAGCAGCCCCGCGCACGAGCAGTACTTC
.	TRBJ2-7	TRBV4-1	.	CASIGGNPYEQYF	TGCGCCAGCATCGGCGGGAACCCCTACGAGCAGTACTTC
TRBD1	TRBJ1-5	TRBV29-1	few	CSVLAGGQPQHF	TGCAGCGTGTTGGCAGGGGGTCAGCCCCAGCATTTT
.	TRBJ2-7	TRBV5-1	.	CASSPPWDTTYEQYF	TGCGCCAGCAGCCCACCCTGGGACACGACCTACGAGCAGTACTTC
TRBD1	TRBJ2-3	TRBV29-1	few	CSVEGDSSTDTQYF	TGCAGCGTTGAAGGGGACAGCAGCACAGATACGCAGTATTTT
.	TRBJ2-2	TRBV29-1	.	CSAQDTGELFF	TGCAGCGCCCAGGACACCGGGGAGCTGTTTTTT
.	TRBJ2-7	TRBV13	.	CASSLNSRDFSYEQYF	TGTGCCAGCAGCTTAAATAGCCGGGACTTCTCCTACGAGCAGTACTTC
TRBD2	TRBJ2-3	TRBV29-1	.	CSGAGAGEADTQYF	TGCAGCGGGGCGGGAGCGGGAGAGGCAGATACGCAGTATTTT
TRBD1	TRBJ2-7	TRBV29-1	.	CSAGDRARDEQYF	TGCAGCGCTGGGGACAGGGCGAGGGACGAGCAGTACTTC
.	TRBJ1-5	TRBV6-5	.	CASSIHSNQPQHF	TGTGCCAGCAGCATTCATAGCAATCAGCCCCAGCATTTT
.	TRBJ2-2	TRBV2	.	CASRTANTGELFF	TGTGCCAGCAGGACAGCGAACACCGGGGAGCTGTTTTTT
TRBD2	TRBJ2-1	TRBV6-1	.	CASSVREGVYEQFF	TGTGCCAGCAGTGTTCGGGAGGGCGTTTATGAGCAGTTCTTC
.	TRBJ2-1	TRBV30	.	CAWGRGAYNEQFF	TGTGCCTGGGGACGAGGGGCCTACAATGAGCAGTTCTTC
.	TRBJ2-2	TRBV25-1	.	CASNKGGPGELFF	TGTGCCAGCAACAAGGGGGGTCCCGGGGAGCTGTTTTTT
.	TRBJ2-7	TRBV10-1	.	CASSDHHRARHLGSYEQYF	TGCGCCAGCAGTGACCACCACAGAGCTCGTCATTTAGGTTCCTACGAGCAGTACTTC
TRBD2	TRBJ2-7	TRBV5-1	.	CASALTPPSGTSYEQYF	TGCGCCAGCGCCCTAACCCCTCCTAGCGGAACCTCCTACGAGCAGTACTTC
.	TRBJ1-2	TRBV14	.	CASSQDDSRIYGYTF	TGTGCCAGCAGCCAAGATGACTCAAGGATCTATGGCTACACCTTC
.	TRBJ1-5	TRBV19	.	CACESGYNQPQHF	TGTGCCTGTGAATCCGGGTACAATCAGCCCCAGCATTTT
.	TRBJ2-1	TRBV7-3	.	CASSLSSGGLSYNEQFF	TGTGCCAGCAGCTTATCATCAGGGGGACTCTCCTACAATGAGCAGTTCTTC
TRBD2	TRBJ2-3	TRBV4-3	.	CASSVQLAGGSTDTQYF	TGCGCCAGCAGCGTACAGCTAGCGGGAGGGTCAACAGATACGCAGTATTTT
.	TRBJ2-7	TRBV2	once	CASSGTRTLEDEQYF	TGTGCCAGCAGCGGGACCAGGACACTCGAAGACGAGCAGTACTTC
TRBD2	TRBJ2-1	TRBV5-1	.	CASSPGLAEYNEQFF	TGCGCCAGCAGCCCGGGACTAGCGGAGTACAATGAGCAGTTCTTC
.	TRBJ2-6	TRBV29-1	few	CSVRPGANVLTF	TGCAGCGTCCGTCCTGGGGCCAACGTCCTGACTTTC
TRBD2	TRBJ2-1	TRBV18	.	CASSPPLAGRHDEQFF	TGTGCCAGCTCACCACCGCTAGCGGGAAGGCACGATGAGCAGTTCTTC
.	TRBJ2-3	TRBV7-2	.	CASSLADHEGADTQYF	TGTGCCAGCAGCTTAGCGGACCATGAGGGGGCAGATACGCAGTATTTT
TRBD2	TRBJ2-1	TRBV4-1	.	CASSLVFTPTGLGRAGNEQFF	TGCGCCAGCAGCCTCGTTTTCACCCCCACCGGGCTCGGGAGGGCCGGGAATGAGCAGTTCTTC
TRBD1	TRBJ1-1	TRBV11-1	.	CASSLRDSEAFF	TGTGCCAGCAGCCTTAGGGACAGTGAAGCTTTCTTT
TRBD1	TRBJ1-4	TRBV4-2	.	CASSLGTGNEKLFF	TGTGCCAGCAGCCTAGGGACAGGAAATGAAAAACTGTTTTTT
.	TRBJ2-1	TRBV7-6	.	CASSLEAVVVNEQFF	TGTGCCAGCAGCTTAGAAGCCGTTGTTGTCAATGAGCAGTTCTTC
.	TRBJ2-1	TRBV7-2	.	CASSLIGRREQFF	TGTGCCAGCAGCTTAATCGGACGGCGGGAGCAGTTCTTC
.	TRBJ2-4	TRBV6-5	.	CASSQPDINIQYF	TGTGCCAGCAGTCAACCGGACATAAACATTCAGTACTTC
TRBD1	TRBJ2-7	TRBV5-1	.	CASSEMGQATYEQYF	TGCGCCAGCAGCGAGATGGGACAGGCCACCTACGAGCAGTACTTC
.	TRBJ2-6	TRBV18	.	CASSPAGANVLTF	TGTGCCAGCTCACCGGCGGGGGCCAACGTCCTGACTTTC
.	TRBJ1-5	TRBV30	.	CAWSVRGRVSGNQPQHF	TGTGCCTGGAGTGTACGGGGCAGGGTATCGGGCAATCAGCCCCAGCATTTT
.	TRBJ2-7	TRBV30	.	CAWSAGPYEQYF	TGTGCCTGGAGTGCCGGGCCCTACGAGCAGTACTTC
.	TRBJ1-1	TRBV6-5	.	CASMQLSTSEAFF	TGTGCCAGCATGCAGCTATCCACCTCTGAAGCTTTCTTT
TRBD2	TRBJ2-7	TRBV29-1	.	CSARGLASSSYEQYF	TGCAGCGCACGAGGACTAGCGTCGAGCTCCTACGAGCAGTACTTC
.	TRBJ1-1	TRBV30	.	CAWSPVDRNTEAFF	TGTGCCTGGAGCCCCGTCGACAGGAACACTGAAGCTTTCTTT
.	TRBJ1-1	TRBV29-1	.	CSGNREMNTEAFF	TGCAGCGGGAACAGGGAGATGAACACTGAAGCTTTCTTT